The rows below give T cell receptor beta chains drawn from one sample of a study of blood T cell repertoires in COVID-19. Method: immunoSEQ multiplex PCR; TCRdb's copy keeps in-frame clones and lacks some. The repertoire holds some 20,000 clones, with around nine tenths as singletons. Material: peripheral blood. All receptors come from a human donor in a cohort sampled during active COVID-19. Both conserved end residues are part of each CDR3. A D gene is named only where the DNA matches it firmly.

>16|TRBJ2-3|TRBV28|TRBD1
CASSTLQGSLTDTQYF
>15|TRBJ2-1|TRBV5-4|TRBD1
CASSPRTGPRNEQFF
>13|TRBJ1-2|TRBV3-1/TRBV3-2|.
CASSHNRVYGYTF
>14|TRBJ2-2|TRBV9|TRBD2
CASSVGLATGELFF
>14|TRBJ1-3|TRBV29-1|TRBD1
CSVDLDRVGNTIYF
>14|TRBJ2-2|TRBV9|.
CASQGAANTGELFF
>16|TRBJ2-3|TRBV3-1/TRBV3-2|TRBD1
CASSLRTGVWADTQYF
>15|TRBJ1-4|TRBV6-5|TRBD1
CASSPGQGEVEKLFF
>12|TRBJ2-5|TRBV12-3/TRBV12-4|.
CASSLVRETQYF
>13|TRBJ2-5|TRBV9|.
CASSANSGQTQYF
>15|TRBJ2-6|TRBV29-1|.
CSVGGGGSGANVLTF
>16|TRBJ1-2|TRBV28|TRBD1
CASSSLRGQGGYGYTF
>21|TRBJ2-3|TRBV3-1/TRBV3-2|TRBD2
CASSRRTSGRALAALTDTQYF
>14|TRBJ2-2|TRBV5-4|.
CASSRETGTGELFF
>15|TRBJ2-1|TRBV28|TRBD1
CASSLPGGSYNEQFF